The entry below gives a single TCR beta chain sequence along with its context. The entry originates in a study of shared clonotypes between healthy human individuals. The data were produced by immunoSEQ multiplex PCR, yet TCRdb's version contains in-frame clones alone and is incomplete. The repertoire includes more than 1.2 million clones, just under 99% of them detected once, and 0.36% sits in the top ten. The sequenced sample consisted of naive CD4+ T cells sorted from blood. Stated subset: CD45RA+ positively selected. This TCR came from a man aged 25-45 years in good health.

Written as DNA, the CDR3 is TGTGCCAGCAGCTTCGCGGGAGGGAGTGAGCAGTACTTC. The encoded protein is CASSFAGGSEQYF. This chain joins TRBV11-2 and TRBJ2-7, with 9 nucleotides matching TRBD2. V shed 3 bases and J 7 bases; nucleotides not matched to a gene: 4. The germline CDR1 and CDR2 sequences are SGHAT and FQNNGV. The CDR3 has 13 amino acids.